The 7 T cell receptor beta chains below come from one sample, sequenced in a study of post-analysis software for immune sequencing data. TCR beta cDNA libraries included unique molecular identifiers. TCRdb reanalysed the PCR reads using MiXCR and keeps one entry per CDR3 protein. The sample lists approximately 770,000 distinct CDR3 sequences; 46% were seen once. These receptors lack a known antigen. Study-wide findings and caveats: TRBV5-6, TRBV5-1 and TRBV20-1 belonged to a set of about five TRBV segments that were more frequent in patients than controls.

The specimen was blood. The receptor source for this set is a girl aged 5 to 17 with multiple sclerosis.

In this sample, this clonotype turned up a few times. The V call is TRBV11-2, the J call TRBJ2-7, with D tentatively TRBD2 (6 bases). The CDR3 totals 15 residues. V lost 3 bases and J lost 3, with 15 bases in between. Germline V lookup: CDR1 SGHAT, CDR2 FQNNGV. CDR3 bases: TGTGCCAGCAGCTTGGAAAGCGGGCGGAACTACGAGCAGTACTTC. This translates into CASSLESGRNYEQYF.

The chain recombines TRBV10-2 with TRBJ2-5; TRBD2 matches at 12 bases. The CDR3 runs 17 residues. V dropped 4 bases and J dropped 3; count of bases not matched to a gene: 9. Per the germline V gene, CDR1 is WSHSY and CDR2 is SAAADI. Written as DNA, the CDR3 is TGCGCCAGCAGTGGGAACCCGACTAGCGGGAGAAAAGAGACCCAGTACTTC. Amino acid sequence: CASSGNPTSGRKETQYF.

This clonotype has more than one count but fewer than ten. V is TRBV7-2 and J is TRBJ2-7, with 14 bases that match TRBD2. The junction had 5 bases not matched to a gene; V was cut back by 3 bases and J by 4 bases. Per germline, CDR1 SGHTA and CDR2 FQGNSA. This CDR3 is 16 amino acids long. This CDR3 is CASSLSGTSGSYEQYF. The CDR3 region has the DNA TGTGCCAGCAGCTTGTCCGGGACTAGCGGGAGTTACGAGCAGTACTTC.

The rearrangement uses TRBV29-1 and TRBJ2-7; 9 nucleotides line up with TRBD1. The J call may be faulty, since TRBJ2-5 better matches the DNA end. The CDR3 is made up of 13 amino acids. Germline CDR1 reads SQVTM; CDR2 reads ANQGSEA. The DNA for the CDR3 is TGCAGCGCCCGGGACAGGGTACAGGAGACCCAGTACTTC. It encodes CSARDRVQETQYF.

This clonotype has just a few counts. DNA of the CDR3: TGTGCCAGCAGCGGGGACAGAGCCTACGAGCAGTACTTC. Amino acid sequence: CASSGDRAYEQYF. The rearrangement links TRBV7-2 to TRBJ2-4; 7 positions agree with TRBD1. The J call may be mistaken, given a closer DNA end match to TRBJ2-7. The CDR3 has 13 amino acids. Germline V gives CDR1 SGHTA, CDR2 FQGNSA.

The gene calls are TRBV12-3 or TRBV12-4 and TRBJ2-5; D not resolved. Between the trimmed V and J ends, which lost 5 bases and 3 bases, there was a span of 16 bases. The length of the CDR3 is 15 residues. Here the CDR3 DNA reads TGTGCCAGCAGTAACGACTCGCCCGCGGAAGAGACCCAGTACTTC. It is translated as CASSNDSPAEETQYF.

The chain is built from TRBV7-2 and TRBJ2-1; TRBD2 aligns across 8 bases. From germline, CDR1 is SGHTA and CDR2 FQGNSA. The CDR3 runs to 16 residues. The junction had 16 bases not matched to a gene; V was cut back by 5 bases and J by 10 bases. CDR3 DNA sequence: TGTGCCAGCAGCAGCGCCGGGACTAGAGGTATAAGAGAGCAGTTCTTC. It specifies CASSSAGTRGIREQFF.